This TCR beta chain is from a study of blood T cell repertoires in COVID-19 (dated by TCRdb to the early 2020s). For the wider study: Collaborator samples came from the United States, Italy and Spain and covered acute and convalescent phases of COVID-19. The material from the prospective study consisted of cDNA or gDNA derived from T cells, B-cell-depleted T cells, or PBMCs. Deeply sampled blood TCRbeta repertoires from subjects exposed to, actively infected with, or recovered from COVID-19 were included in the dataset. The repertoires were released in a freely available public database intended as a resource for research on the immune response to SARS-CoV-2. Samples were obtained from the ongoing ImmuneRACE study (first 160 participants) and from about 1,300 subjects provided by 6 global collaborators. A de-identified subject ID, COVID-19 status, age in years and sex were almost always included in the sample metadata. HLA class I and class II types, where available, came from metadata supplied by the sample provider rather than from assay-based typing.

TCRbeta CDR3 regions were amplified from genomic DNA using the immunoSEQ Assay, a bias-controlled multiplex PCR. The original pipeline was this. Nucleated cell counts per sample were estimated from amplification of reference gene primers within the assay. Sequence reads were collapsed and filtered to measure the absolute abundance of every unique TCRbeta CDR3 rearrangement. For each sample, productive Simpson clonality was calculated by taking the square root of Simpson's diversity index across productive rearrangements. The source is immuneACCESS, and TCRdb retained only in-frame sequences with V and J called. Part of the clones is not carried over; for the studies checked, unresolved V genes explain less than half of this, and the remainder is unexplained. That table is the source of V, J and clone size, and D and trimming were worked out from the DNA. Recorded for this sample are roughly 190,000 clones; roughly four fifths of them occurred a single time. The ten largest clonotypes hold around 6.5% of the sample.

The collaborating institutions used their own protocols to collect whole blood in K2EDTA tubes. For TCRbeta analysis, collaborators shipped samples as frozen whole blood, isolated PBMCs, or DNA extracted from either of those sample types. From cysteine to phenylalanine, the CDR3 is 15 amino acids long. CDR3 DNA only is kept here, 45 bases in frame from base 1. Compared with germline, V lacks 6 bases and J lacks 3 bases; bases without a gene match: 5. CDR1 and CDR2 are drawn from the germline V gene (reference sequence): MNHEY, SMNVEV. Turning to this clone: Which antigen it targets is not known. No base-level quality is on record; no much larger clone is a single base apart.

What the authors observed across the whole study: The amount of clinical and demographic metadata varied by source and participant and was provided uncurated.

The chain joins TRBV27 to TRBJ1-3; TRBD1 lines up with 10 middle nucleotides. The sample was peripheral blood. The receptor's source is a woman aged 40 to 55 with acute or convalescent COVID-19. The CDR3 protein sequence reads: CASSLGTGVGNTIYF. The nucleotide sequence reads as follows: TGTGCCAGCAGCCTAGGGACAGGGGTTGGAAACACCATATATTTT.